This T cell receptor (beta chain) was documented in a study of vaccination effects on CD4 cells after COVID-19. About the research overall: Post-vaccine sample collection fell at a median of 72 days after the second dose.

CD4+ T cells specific for antigen were expanded with viral peptide pools by the ViraFEST assay before sequencing. Investigators separated out CD4+ T cells once around 10 days of culture had passed. Everyone in the study got two shots of either the BNT162b2 or mRNA-1273 vaccine. Half-medium changes using IL-2 medium occurred on days 3 and 7. As concerns this clone: Its specificity is not known.

The CDR3 length is 13 residues. CDR1 MNHEY and CDR2 SVGAGI come from the germline V gene. V was cut by 6 bases and J by 5 bases, with 10 bases left in between. Clones were sequenced by immunoSEQ multiplex PCR, and TCRdb holds only the in-frame ones, with some missing. The table lists roughly 46,000 clones, about 70% of them singletons. The receptor's source is a human donor who received a COVID-19 vaccine. The chain uses TRBV6-5 and TRBJ2-2; possibly TRBD2 for D (5 bases). This specimen consisted of CD4+ T cells from PBMCs cultured with HCoV-OC43 spike peptides, obtained after COVID-19 vaccination. The subset is: HCoV-OC43 spike overlapping peptide pool stimulation. CDR3 sequence (DNA): TGTGCCAGCAGCCTCCCGGGGACCGGGGAGCTGTTTTTT. Translated: CASSLPGTGELFF.